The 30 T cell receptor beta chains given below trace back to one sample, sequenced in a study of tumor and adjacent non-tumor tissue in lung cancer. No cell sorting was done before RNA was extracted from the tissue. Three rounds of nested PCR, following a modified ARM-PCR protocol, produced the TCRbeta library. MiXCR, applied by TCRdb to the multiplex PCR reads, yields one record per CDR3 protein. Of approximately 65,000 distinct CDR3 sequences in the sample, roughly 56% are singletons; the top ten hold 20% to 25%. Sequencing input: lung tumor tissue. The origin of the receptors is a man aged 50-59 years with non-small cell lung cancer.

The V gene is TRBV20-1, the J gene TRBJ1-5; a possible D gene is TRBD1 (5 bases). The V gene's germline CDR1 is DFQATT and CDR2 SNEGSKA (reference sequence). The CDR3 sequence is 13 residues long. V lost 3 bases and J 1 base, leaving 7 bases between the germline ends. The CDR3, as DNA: TGCAGTGCTAGTGGGGACAGCAATCAGCCCCAGCATTTT. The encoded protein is CSASGDSNQPQHF.

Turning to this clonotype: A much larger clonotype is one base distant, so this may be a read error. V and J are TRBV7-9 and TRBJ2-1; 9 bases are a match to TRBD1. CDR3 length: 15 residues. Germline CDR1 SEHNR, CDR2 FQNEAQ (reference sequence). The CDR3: CTSSLDRGTYNEQFF. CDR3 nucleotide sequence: TGTACCAGCAGCTTAGACAGGGGGACCTACAATGAGCAGTTCTTC. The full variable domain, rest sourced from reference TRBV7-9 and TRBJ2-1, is DTGVSQNPRHKITKRGQNVTFRCDPISEHNRLYWYRQTLGQGPEFLTYFQNEAQLEKSRLLSDRFSAERPKGSFSTLEIQRTEQGDSAMYLCTSSLDRGTYNEQFFGPGTRLTVL.

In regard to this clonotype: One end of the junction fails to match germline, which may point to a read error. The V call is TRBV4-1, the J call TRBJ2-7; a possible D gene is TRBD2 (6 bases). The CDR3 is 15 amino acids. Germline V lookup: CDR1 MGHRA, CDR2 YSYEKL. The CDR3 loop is CASSRGQGGTYEQHF. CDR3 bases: TGCGCCAGCAGCCGAGGGCAGGGAGGAACCTACGAGCAGCACTTC.

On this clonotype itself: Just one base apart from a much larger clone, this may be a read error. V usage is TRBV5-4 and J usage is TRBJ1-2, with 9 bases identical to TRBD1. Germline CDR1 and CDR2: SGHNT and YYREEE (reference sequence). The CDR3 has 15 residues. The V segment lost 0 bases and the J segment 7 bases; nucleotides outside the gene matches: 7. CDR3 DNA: TGTGCCAGCAGCTTGGTGTGGGACAGGGAGTTTGGCTACACCTTC. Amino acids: CASSLVWDREFGYTF.

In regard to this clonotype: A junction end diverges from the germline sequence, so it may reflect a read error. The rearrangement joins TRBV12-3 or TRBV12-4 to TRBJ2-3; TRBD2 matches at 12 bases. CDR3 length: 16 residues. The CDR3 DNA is TGTGCCAGCAGTTTAGGGACTAGCGGGATAGCGGATATGCAGTATTTT. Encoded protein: CASSLGTSGIADMQYF.

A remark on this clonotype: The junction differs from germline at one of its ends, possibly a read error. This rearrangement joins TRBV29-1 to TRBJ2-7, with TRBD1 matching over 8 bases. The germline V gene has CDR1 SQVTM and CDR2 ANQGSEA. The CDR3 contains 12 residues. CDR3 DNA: TGCAACGTTGACAGGGGACATGATGAGCAGTACTTC. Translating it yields CNVDRGHDEQYF.

The CDR3 DNA reads as TGTGCCAGCAGCTCGACCAACACCGGGGAGCTGTTTTTT. This translates into CASSSTNTGELFF. The V call is TRBV7-9, the J call TRBJ2-2; no firm D call. This CDR3 region has 13 residues. Germline V gene data show CDR1 as SEHNR and CDR2 as FQNEAQ (reference sequence). Trimming stripped 4 bases from V and 2 bases from J, with 5 bases between.

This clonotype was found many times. The CDR3 loop is CASRDGVGTEAFF. The CDR3 DNA reads TGTGCCAGCAGGGATGGGGTTGGCACTGAAGCTTTCTTT. This chain connects TRBV12-3 or TRBV12-4 to TRBJ1-1; the D is unclear. Trimming left V 6 bases short and J 4 bases short, with 12 bases between. The CDR3 has 13 amino acids.

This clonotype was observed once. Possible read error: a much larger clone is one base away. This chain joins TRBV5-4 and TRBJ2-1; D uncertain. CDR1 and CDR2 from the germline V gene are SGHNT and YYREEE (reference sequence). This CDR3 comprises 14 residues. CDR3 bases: TGTGTCAGCAGCCTGGGGAACAGTGCTCGGGAGCAGTTCTTC. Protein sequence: CVSSLGNSAREQFF.

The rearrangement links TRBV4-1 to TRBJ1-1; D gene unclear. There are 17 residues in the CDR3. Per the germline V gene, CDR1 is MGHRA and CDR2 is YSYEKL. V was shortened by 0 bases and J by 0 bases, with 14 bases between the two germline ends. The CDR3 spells CASSQDCLLVMNTEAFF. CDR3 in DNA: TGCGCCAGCAGCCAAGATTGTCTCCTCGTCATGAACACTGAAGCTTTCTTT.

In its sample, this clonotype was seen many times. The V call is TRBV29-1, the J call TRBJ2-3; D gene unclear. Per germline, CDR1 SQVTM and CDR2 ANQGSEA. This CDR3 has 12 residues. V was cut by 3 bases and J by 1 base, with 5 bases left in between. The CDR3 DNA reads TGCAGCGTTGACGTGGGCACAGATACGCAGTATTTT. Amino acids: CSVDVGTDTQYF.

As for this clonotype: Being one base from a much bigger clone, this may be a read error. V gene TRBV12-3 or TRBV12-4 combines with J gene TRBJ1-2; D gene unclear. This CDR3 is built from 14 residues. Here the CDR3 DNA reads TGTGTCAGCAAAACCTTCGGGCAGAGCTATGGCTACACCTTC. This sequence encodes CVSKTFGQSYGYTF.

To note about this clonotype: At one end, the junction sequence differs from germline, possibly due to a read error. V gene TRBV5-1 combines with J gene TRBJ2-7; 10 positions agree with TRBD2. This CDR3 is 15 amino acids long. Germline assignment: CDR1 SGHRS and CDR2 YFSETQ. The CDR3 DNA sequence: TGCGCCAGCAGCTTGGTTTTAGCGGGAGGCGACGAGCAATACTTC. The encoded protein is CASSLVLAGGDEQYF.

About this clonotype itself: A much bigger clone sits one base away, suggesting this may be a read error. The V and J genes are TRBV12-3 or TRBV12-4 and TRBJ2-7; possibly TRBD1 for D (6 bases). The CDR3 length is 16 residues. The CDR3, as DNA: TGTGCCAGCAGCAACCTGGGTAGGGGGAGCTCCTACGAGCTGTACTTC. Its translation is CASSNLGRGSSYELYF.

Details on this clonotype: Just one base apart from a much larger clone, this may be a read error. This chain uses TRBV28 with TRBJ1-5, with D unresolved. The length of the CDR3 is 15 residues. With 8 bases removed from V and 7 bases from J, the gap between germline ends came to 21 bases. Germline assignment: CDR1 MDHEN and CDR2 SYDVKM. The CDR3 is CASHQPGIGYQPQHF. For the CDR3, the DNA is TGTGCCAGCCACCAGCCGGGGATAGGGTACCAGCCCCAGCATTTT.

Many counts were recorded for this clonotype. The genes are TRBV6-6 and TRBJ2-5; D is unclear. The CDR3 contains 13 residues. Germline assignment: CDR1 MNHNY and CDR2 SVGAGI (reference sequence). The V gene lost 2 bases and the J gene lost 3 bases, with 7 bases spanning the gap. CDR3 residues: CASSYLHKETQYF. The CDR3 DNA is TGTGCCAGCAGTTACCTCCACAAAGAGACCCAGTACTTC.

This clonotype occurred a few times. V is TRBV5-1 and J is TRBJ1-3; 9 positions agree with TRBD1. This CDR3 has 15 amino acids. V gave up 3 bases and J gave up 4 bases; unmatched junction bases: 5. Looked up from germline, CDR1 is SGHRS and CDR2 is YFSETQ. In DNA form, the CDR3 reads TGCGCCAGCAGCTCAACAGGGGGCACGGGAAACACCATATATTTT. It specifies CASSSTGGTGNTIYF. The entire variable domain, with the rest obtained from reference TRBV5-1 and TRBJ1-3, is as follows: KAGVTQTPRYLIKTRGQQVTLSCSPISGHRSVSWYQQTPGQGLQFLFEYFSETQRNKGNFPGRFSGRQFSNSRSEMNVSTLELGDSALYLCASSSTGGTGNTIYFGEGSWLTVV.

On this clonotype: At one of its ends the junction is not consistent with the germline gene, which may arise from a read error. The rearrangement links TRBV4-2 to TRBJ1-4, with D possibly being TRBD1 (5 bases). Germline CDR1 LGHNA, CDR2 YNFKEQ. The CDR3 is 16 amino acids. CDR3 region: CASSQGQGPTIEKLFF. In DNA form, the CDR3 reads TGTGCCAGCAGCCAAGGTCAGGGCCCAACTATTGAAAAACTGTTTTTT.

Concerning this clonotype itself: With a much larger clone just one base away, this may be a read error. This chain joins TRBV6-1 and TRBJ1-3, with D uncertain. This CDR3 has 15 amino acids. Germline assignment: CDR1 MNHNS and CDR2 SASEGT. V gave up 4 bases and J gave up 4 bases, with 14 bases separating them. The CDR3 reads CASSATTWPGNTIYF. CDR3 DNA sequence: TGTGCCAGCAGTGCGACGACATGGCCGGGAAACACCATATATTTT.

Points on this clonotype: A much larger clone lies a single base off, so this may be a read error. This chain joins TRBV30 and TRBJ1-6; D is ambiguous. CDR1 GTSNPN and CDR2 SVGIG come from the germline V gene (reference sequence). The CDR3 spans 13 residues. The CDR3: CAWSVTVGSLLHF. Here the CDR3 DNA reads TGTGCCTGGAGTGTCACGGTGGGTTCACTCCTCCACTTT.

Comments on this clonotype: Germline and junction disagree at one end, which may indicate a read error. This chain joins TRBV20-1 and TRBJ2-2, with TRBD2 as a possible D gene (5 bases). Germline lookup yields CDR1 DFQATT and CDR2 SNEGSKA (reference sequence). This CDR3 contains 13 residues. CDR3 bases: TGCAGTGCCGATTCGGTGGACTCCGGGGAACTGTTTTTT. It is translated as CSADSVDSGELFF.

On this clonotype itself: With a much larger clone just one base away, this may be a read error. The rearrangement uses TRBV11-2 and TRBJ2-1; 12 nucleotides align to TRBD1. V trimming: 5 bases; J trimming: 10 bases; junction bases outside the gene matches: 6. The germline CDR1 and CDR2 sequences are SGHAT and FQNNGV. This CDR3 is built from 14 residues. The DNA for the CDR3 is TGTGCCAGCAGCATGGGACAGGGGGCCGAAGAGCAGTTCTTC. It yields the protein CASSMGQGAEEQFF.

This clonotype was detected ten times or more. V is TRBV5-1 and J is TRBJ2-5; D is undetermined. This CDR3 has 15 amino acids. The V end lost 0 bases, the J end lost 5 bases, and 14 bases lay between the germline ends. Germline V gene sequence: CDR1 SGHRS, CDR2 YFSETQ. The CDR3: CASSLEGSRWETQYF. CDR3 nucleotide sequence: TGCGCCAGCAGCTTGGAGGGATCTCGGTGGGAGACCCAGTACTTC.

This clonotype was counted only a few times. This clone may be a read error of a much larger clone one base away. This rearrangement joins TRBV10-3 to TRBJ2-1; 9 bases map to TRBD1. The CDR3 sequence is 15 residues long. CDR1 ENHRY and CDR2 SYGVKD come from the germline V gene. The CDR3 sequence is CVISESRDRVHEQFF. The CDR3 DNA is TGTGTCATCAGTGAGTCCCGGGACAGGGTACATGAGCAGTTCTTC.

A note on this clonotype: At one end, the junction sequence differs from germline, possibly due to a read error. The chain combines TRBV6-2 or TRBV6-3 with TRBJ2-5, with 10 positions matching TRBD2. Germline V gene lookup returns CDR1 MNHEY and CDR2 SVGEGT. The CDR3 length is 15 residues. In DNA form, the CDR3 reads TGTGTCAGCAGTTTGGTACTAGCGGGACAAGAGACCCAGTACTTC. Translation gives CVSSLVLAGQETQYF.

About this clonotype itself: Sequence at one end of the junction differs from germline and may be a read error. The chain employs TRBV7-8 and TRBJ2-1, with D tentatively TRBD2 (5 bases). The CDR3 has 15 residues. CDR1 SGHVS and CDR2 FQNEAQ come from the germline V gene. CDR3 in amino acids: CTSSLAPGVGSRQFF. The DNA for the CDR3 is TGTACCAGCAGCTTAGCCCCCGGGGTGGGCTCCCGGCAGTTCTTC.

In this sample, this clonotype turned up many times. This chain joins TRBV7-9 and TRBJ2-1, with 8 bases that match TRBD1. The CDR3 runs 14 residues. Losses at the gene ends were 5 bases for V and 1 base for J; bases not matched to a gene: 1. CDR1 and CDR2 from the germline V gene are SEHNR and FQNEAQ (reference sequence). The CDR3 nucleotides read TGTGCCAGCAGCGGACAGGGTTCCTACAATGAGCAGTTCTTC. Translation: CASSGQGSYNEQFF.

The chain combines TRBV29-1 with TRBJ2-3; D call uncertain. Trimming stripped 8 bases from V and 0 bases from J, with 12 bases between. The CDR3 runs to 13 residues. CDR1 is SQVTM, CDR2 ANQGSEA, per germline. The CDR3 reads CSPTGTSTDTQYF. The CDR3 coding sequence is TGCAGCCCGACCGGAACTAGCACAGATACGCAGTATTTT.

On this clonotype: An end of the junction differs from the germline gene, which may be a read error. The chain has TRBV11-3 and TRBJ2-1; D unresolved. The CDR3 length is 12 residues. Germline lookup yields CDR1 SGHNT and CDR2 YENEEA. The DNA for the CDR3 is TGTGCCAGCGGCTTAGAACGGTCTAGGATTGTCTTC. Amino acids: CASGLERSRIVF.

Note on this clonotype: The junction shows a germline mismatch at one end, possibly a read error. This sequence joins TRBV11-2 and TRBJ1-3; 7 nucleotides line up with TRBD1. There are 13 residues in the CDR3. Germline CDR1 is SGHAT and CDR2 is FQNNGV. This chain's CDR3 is CASGTDFGTTIYF. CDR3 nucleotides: TGTGCCAGCGGGACAGATTTCGGAACCACCATATATTTT.